The 19 T cell receptor beta chains presented below share a single source sample, sequenced in a study of blood T cell repertoires in COVID-19. The assay was immunoSEQ multiplex PCR, and TCRdb's table has in-frame clones only and misses some. The sample holds roughly 300,000 clones, about 85% seen once. The sample was PBMCs or T cells enriched from blood (not recorded which). The receptors were gathered from a woman aged 25 to 39 who had recovered from COVID-19.

The sample holds one count of this clone. This chain uses TRBV7-9 with TRBJ1-5; no clear D gene. Germline loops: CDR1 SEHNR, CDR2 FQNEAQ (reference sequence). Trimming took off 1 base at V and 4 bases at J, with 8 bases between the two ends. CDR3 length equals 14 residues. DNA of the CDR3: TGTGCCAGCAGCTTAGAGTGGCAGAATCAGCCCCAGCATTTT. Protein product: CASSLEWQNQPQHF.

This chain uses TRBV2 with TRBJ1-2, with D possibly being TRBD1 (5 bases). Trimming took off 7 bases at V and 4 bases at J, with 10 bases between the two ends. This CDR3 region has 12 residues. CDR1 and CDR2 from the germline V gene are SNHLY and FYNNEI. The CDR3 bases are TGTGCCAGCACCTCGGACACCTATGGCTACACCTTC. Its translation: CASTSDTYGYTF. The variable domain in full, completed from reference TRBV2 and TRBJ1-2, reads EPEVTQTPSHQVTQMGQEVILRCVPISNHLYFYWYRQILGQKVEFLVSFYNNEISEKSEIFDDQFSVERPDGSNFTLKIRSTKLEDSAMYFCASTSDTYGYTFGSGTRLTVV.

The gene calls are TRBV5-1 and TRBJ2-2; the D is unclear. Trimming took 0 bases from V and 1 from J, leaving 7 bases between them. The V gene's germline CDR1 is SGHRS and CDR2 YFSETQ. The CDR3 covers 15 residues. In DNA, the CDR3 is TGCGCCAGCAGCTTGGACCCACAGAACACCGGGGAGCTGTTTTTT. Amino acids: CASSLDPQNTGELFF.

This rearrangement joins TRBV9 to TRBJ1-3; 8 nucleotides align to TRBD1. CDR1 SGDLS and CDR2 YYNGEE come from the germline V gene. With 0 bases clipped from V and 4 bases from J, the junction kept 0 bases outside the gene matches. The CDR3 is 14 residues long. The CDR3 DNA sequence: TGTGCCAGCAGCGTAGGGACAGGGGGAAACACCATATATTTT. This translates into CASSVGTGGNTIYF.

J is TRBJ2-1 and V is TRBV9, with a possible D match to TRBD2 (5 bases). V was pared by 3 bases and J by 3 bases, with 16 bases between. Germline V lookup: CDR1 SGDLS, CDR2 YYNGEE. The CDR3 totals 16 residues. The DNA for the CDR3 is TGTGCCAGCAGCGGCGAAGGTGGGAGATTCTACAATGAGCAGTTCTTC. It translates to CASSGEGGRFYNEQFF.

The chain uses TRBV11-2 and TRBJ1-4; D remains ambiguous. The germline CDR1 and CDR2 sequences are SGHAT and FQNNGV. The CDR3 covers 13 residues. V was pared by 1 base and J by 5 bases, with 5 bases between. The CDR3 region has the DNA TGTGCCAGCAGCTTAGTACAAAATGAAAAACTGTTTTTT. The encoded protein is CASSLVQNEKLFF.

CDR3 amino acids: CASTPGGNYGYTF. CDR3 sequence (DNA): TGTGCCAGCACCCCAGGGGGGAACTATGGCTACACCTTC. V gene TRBV2 combines with J gene TRBJ1-2; TRBD1 aligns across 7 bases. The CDR3 length is 13 residues. Per the germline V gene, CDR1 is SNHLY and CDR2 is FYNNEI. V gave up 7 bases and J gave up 2 bases; unmatched junction bases: 4.

CDR3 sequence reads: CASSETGLGYTF. The CDR3 coding sequence is TGTGCCAGCAGCGAGACAGGGTTGGGCTACACCTTC. The chain is built from TRBV7-9 and TRBJ1-2; the match to TRBD1 covers 7 bases. This CDR3 comprises 12 residues. V lost 5 bases to trimming and J lost 8 bases; unmatched junction nucleotides: 5. Germline values: CDR1 SEHNR, CDR2 FQNEAQ (reference sequence).

The chain carries TRBV9 and TRBJ2-1; the D gene is possibly TRBD2 (5 bases). V lost 0 bases to trimming and J lost 7 bases, with 20 bases between them. The length of the CDR3 is 17 residues. Germline V gene data show CDR1 as SGDLS and CDR2 as YYNGEE. CDR3: CASSVETLGFSGNEQFF. The CDR3 DNA follows: TGTGCCAGCAGCGTAGAAACCCTAGGGTTTTCGGGGAATGAGCAGTTCTTC.

This chain connects TRBV6-2 or TRBV6-3 to TRBJ2-1, with 14 positions matching TRBD2. The CDR3 spans 16 residues. Germline loops: CDR1 MNHEY, CDR2 SVGEGT. V lost 5 bases, J lost 2 bases, and 2 bases stayed unmatched. The CDR3 nucleotides read TGTGCCAGCAGTCGGGGACTAGCGGGGGCCTACAATGAGCAGTTCTTC. Translated: CASSRGLAGAYNEQFF.

The V and J genes are TRBV7-3 and TRBJ2-3, with 9 bases lining up with TRBD2. Unmatched junction bases numbered 9, after V lost 5 bases and J lost 3 bases. Germline V gene sequence: CDR1 SGHTA, CDR2 FQGTGA. The CDR3 is 16 amino acids. Here the CDR3 reads CASSLRPSGATDTQYF. The CDR3 DNA reads as TGTGCCAGCAGCCTCCGCCCTAGCGGGGCTACAGATACGCAGTATTTT.

This clone occurred once. J is TRBJ2-5 and V is TRBV11-2, with 9 bases lining up with TRBD2. This CDR3 spans 15 amino acids. Germline V CDR1 and CDR2: SGHAT, FQNNGV. With V trimmed by 4 bases and J by 1 base, 4 bases remained unmatched. CDR3 DNA: TGTGCCAGCAGCTCGCGGGGGGGCCGCCAAGAGACCCAGTACTTC. This codes for CASSSRGGRQETQYF. The full variable domain, in which reference TRBV11-2 and TRBJ2-5 provide the parts outside the CDR3, is EAGVAQSPRYKIIEKRQSVAFWCNPISGHATLYWYQQILGQGPKLLIQFQNNGVVDDSQLPKDRFSAERLKGVDSTLKIQPAKLEDSAVYLCASSSRGGRQETQYFGPGTRLLVL.

The V and J genes are TRBV13 and TRBJ1-2; D is possibly TRBD1 (5 bases). Trimming took off 2 bases at V and 8 bases at J, with 12 bases between the two ends. This CDR3 region has 13 residues. Germline CDR1 PRHDT, CDR2 FYEKMQ (reference sequence). CDR3 DNA sequence: TGTGCCAGCAGCTTACAGGGTGTTAGCGGCTACACCTTC. It encodes CASSLQGVSGYTF. The full variable domain, rest sourced from reference TRBV13 and TRBJ1-2, is AAGVIQSPRHLIKEKRETATLKCYPIPRHDTVYWYQQGPGQDPQFLISFYEKMQSDKGSIPDRFSAQQFSDYHSELNMSSLELGDSALYFCASSLQGVSGYTFGSGTRLTVV.

The chain employs TRBV7-9 and TRBJ1-6; 8 bases are a match to TRBD1. This CDR3 has 15 residues. Trimming cost V 5 bases and J 7 bases; bases outside gene matches: 7. Germline lookup yields CDR1 SEHNR and CDR2 FQNEAQ (reference sequence). CDR3 DNA: TGTGCCAGCAGCCAATTCCGACAGGGGAATTCACCCCTCCACTTT. Its translation is CASSQFRQGNSPLHF.

The chain links TRBV7-9 to TRBJ1-4; the D gene is possibly TRBD1 (6 bases). Germline-derived CDR1 and CDR2 are SEHNR and FQNEAQ (reference sequence). The length of the CDR3 is 16 residues. V gave up 2 bases and J gave up 0 bases, with 10 bases separating them. The chain's CDR3 is CASSLTGTTTNEKLFF. The CDR3 nucleotides are TGTGCCAGCAGCTTAACAGGGACAACAACTAATGAAAAACTGTTTTTT.

The CDR3: CASSQGQGAWETQYF. The CDR3 bases are TGTGCCAGCAGCCAGGGACAGGGGGCGTGGGAGACCCAGTACTTC. J is TRBJ2-5 and V is TRBV14; 12 nucleotides match TRBD1. V dropped 3 bases and J dropped 5; count of bases not matched to a gene: 4. This CDR3 is 15 amino acids long. The V gene's germline CDR1 is SGHDN and CDR2 FVKESK.

This rearrangement joins TRBV11-2 to TRBJ2-5, with TRBD2 matching 10 bases. From germline, CDR1 is SGHAT and CDR2 FQNNGV. This CDR3 has 15 residues. The J segment lost 5 bases and the V segment lost 5 bases, leaving 8 bases of the junction unmatched. CDR3 coding DNA: TGTGCCAGCAGCCCGGCTAGCGGGGGTGCTGAGACCCAGTACTTC. This encodes CASSPASGGAETQYF.

As to this clone: A single base separates this from a much larger clone, so it may be a read error. The CDR3: CASSEGTSGTDTQYF. The CDR3 bases are TGTGCCAGCAGTGAAGGGACTAGCGGCACAGATACGCAGTATTTT. The rearrangement links TRBV6-4 to TRBJ2-3; 10 bases are shared with TRBD2. The CDR3 extends over 15 amino acids. Per the germline V gene, CDR1 is MRHNA and CDR2 is SNTAGT. The V gene end was trimmed by 3 bases and the J gene end by 1 base; junction bases not matched to a gene: 1.

The V call is TRBV7-9, the J call TRBJ1-2; the D is unclear. Germline-derived CDR1 and CDR2 are SEHNR and FQNEAQ (reference sequence). This CDR3 has 13 residues. With 5 bases removed from V and 3 bases from J, the gap between germline ends came to 10 bases. The CDR3 bases are TGTGCCAGCAGCGAGCGGACGGACTATGGCTACACCTTC. It is translated as CASSERTDYGYTF.